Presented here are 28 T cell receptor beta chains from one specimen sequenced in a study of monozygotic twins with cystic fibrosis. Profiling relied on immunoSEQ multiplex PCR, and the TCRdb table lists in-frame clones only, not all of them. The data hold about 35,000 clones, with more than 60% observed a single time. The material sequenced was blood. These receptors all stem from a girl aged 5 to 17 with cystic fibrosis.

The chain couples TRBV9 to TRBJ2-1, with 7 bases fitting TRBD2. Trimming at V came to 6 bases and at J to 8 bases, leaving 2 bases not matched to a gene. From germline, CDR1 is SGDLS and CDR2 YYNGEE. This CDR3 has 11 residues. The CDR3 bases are TGTGCCAGCACTGGGGGGGATGAGCAGTTCTTC. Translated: CASTGGDEQFF.

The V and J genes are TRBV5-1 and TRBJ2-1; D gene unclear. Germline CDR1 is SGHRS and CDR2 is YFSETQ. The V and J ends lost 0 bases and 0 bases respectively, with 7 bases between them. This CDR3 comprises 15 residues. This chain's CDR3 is CASSLVGNSYNEQFF. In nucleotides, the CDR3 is TGCGCCAGCAGCTTGGTGGGAAACTCCTACAATGAGCAGTTCTTC.

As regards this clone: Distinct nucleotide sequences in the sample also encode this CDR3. The CDR3 nucleotides read TGTGCCTGGAGTGTACGGGGAGGGTACACCTTC. Translation: CAWSVRGGYTF. This chain uses TRBV30 with TRBJ1-2; D gene unclear. The V gene's germline CDR1 is GTSNPN and CDR2 SVGIG (reference sequence). This CDR3 is built from 11 residues. The germline V and J ends were trimmed by 0 bases and 11 bases, with 10 bases remaining between them. Combining the CDR3 with reference TRBV30 and TRBJ1-2 gives the whole variable domain SQTIHQWPATLVQPVGSPLSLECTVEGTSNPNLYWYRQAAGRGLQLLFYSVGIGQISSEVPQNLSASRPQDRQFILSSKKLLLSDSGFYLCAWSVRGGYTFGSGTRLTVV.

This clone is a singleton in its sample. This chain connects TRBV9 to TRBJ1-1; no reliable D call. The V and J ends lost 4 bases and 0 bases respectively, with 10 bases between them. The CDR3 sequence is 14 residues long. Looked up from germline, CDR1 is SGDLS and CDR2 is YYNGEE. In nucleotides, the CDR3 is TGTGCCAGCAGCCACCCGGGTATGAACACTGAAGCTTTCTTT. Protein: CASSHPGMNTEAFF. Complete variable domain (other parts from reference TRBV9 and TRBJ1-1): DSGVTQTPKHLITATGQRVTLRCSPRSGDLSVYWYQQSLDQGLQFLIQYYNGEERAKGNILERFSAQQFPDLHSELNLSSLELGDSALYFCASSHPGMNTEAFFGQGTRLTVV.

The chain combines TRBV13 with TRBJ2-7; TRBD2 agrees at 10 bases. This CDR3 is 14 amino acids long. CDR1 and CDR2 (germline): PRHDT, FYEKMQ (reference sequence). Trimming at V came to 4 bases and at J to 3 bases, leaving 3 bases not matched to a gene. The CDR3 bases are TGTGCCAGCAGCTCCCTAGCGGGAGTCTACGAGCAGTACTTC. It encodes CASSSLAGVYEQYF.

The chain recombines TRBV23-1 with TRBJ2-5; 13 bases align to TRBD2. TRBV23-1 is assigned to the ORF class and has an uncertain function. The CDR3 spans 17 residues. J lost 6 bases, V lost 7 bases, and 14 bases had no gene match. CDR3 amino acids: CASTRGLAGVRLQTQYF. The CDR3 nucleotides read TGCGCCAGCACCAGAGGACTAGCGGGAGTTCGGTTGCAGACCCAGTACTTC.

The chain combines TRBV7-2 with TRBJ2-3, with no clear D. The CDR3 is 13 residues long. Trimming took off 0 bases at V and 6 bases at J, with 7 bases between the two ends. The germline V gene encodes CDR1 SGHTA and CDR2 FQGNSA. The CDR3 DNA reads TGTGCCAGCAGCTTAGCCAGTAGGGATACGCAGTATTTT. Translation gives CASSLASRDTQYF. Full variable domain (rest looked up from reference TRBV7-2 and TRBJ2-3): GAGVSQSPSNKVTEKGKDVELRCDPISGHTALYWYRQSLGQGLEFLIYFQGNSAPDKSGLPSDRFSAERTGGSVSTLTIQRTQQEDSAVYLCASSLASRDTQYFGPGTRLTVL.

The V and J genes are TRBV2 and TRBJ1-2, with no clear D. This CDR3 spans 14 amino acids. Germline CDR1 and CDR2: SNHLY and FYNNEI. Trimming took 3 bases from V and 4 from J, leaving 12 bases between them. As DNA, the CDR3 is TGTGCCAGCAGTGACATGGGAGTGGTCTATGGCTACACCTTC. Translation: CASSDMGVVYGYTF.

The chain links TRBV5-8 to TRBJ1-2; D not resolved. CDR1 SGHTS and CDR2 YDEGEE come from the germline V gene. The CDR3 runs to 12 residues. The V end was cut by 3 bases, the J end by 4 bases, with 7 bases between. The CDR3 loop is CASSWGFYGYTF. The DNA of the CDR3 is TGTGCCAGCAGCTGGGGTTTCTATGGCTACACCTTC.

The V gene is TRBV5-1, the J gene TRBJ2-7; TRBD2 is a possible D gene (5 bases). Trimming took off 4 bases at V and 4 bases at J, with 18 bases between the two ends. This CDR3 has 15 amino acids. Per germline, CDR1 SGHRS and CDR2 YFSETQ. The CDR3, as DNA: TGCGCCAGCAGCGACGGACTTCAAAGCGTTTACGAGCAGTACTTC. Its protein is CASSDGLQSVYEQYF.

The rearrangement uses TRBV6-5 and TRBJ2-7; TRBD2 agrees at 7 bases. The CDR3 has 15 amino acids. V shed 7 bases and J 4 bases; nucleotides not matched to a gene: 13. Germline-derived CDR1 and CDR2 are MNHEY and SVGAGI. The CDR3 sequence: CASTLSGSQEYEQYV. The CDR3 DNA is TGTGCCAGCACCCTTAGCGGGTCCCAAGAATACGAGCAGTACGTC.

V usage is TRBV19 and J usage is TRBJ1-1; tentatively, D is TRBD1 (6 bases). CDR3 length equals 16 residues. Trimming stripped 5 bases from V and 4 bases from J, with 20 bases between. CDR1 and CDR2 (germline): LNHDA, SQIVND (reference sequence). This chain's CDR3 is CASSESSRGWGTEAFF. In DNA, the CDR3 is TGTGCCAGTAGTGAGTCTAGCAGGGGATGGGGCACTGAAGCTTTCTTT.

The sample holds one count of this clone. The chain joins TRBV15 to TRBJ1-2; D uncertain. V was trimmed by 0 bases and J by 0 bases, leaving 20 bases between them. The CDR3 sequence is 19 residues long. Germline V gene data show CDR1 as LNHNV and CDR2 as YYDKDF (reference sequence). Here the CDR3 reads CATSREKLLISFTNYGYTF. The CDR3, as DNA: TGTGCCACCAGCAGAGAGAAACTACTAATCAGCTTCACTAACTATGGCTACACCTTC.

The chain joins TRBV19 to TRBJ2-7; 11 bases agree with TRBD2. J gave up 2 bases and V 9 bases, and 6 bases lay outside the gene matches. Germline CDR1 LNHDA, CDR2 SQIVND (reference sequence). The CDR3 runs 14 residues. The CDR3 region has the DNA TGTGCCAGGCGGTGGGGACTAGCGGCCTACGAGCAGTACTTC. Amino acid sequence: CARRWGLAAYEQYF.

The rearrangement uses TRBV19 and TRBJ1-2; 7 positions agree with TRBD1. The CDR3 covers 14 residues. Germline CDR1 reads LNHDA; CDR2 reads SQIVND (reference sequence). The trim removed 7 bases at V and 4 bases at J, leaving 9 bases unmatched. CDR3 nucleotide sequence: TGTGCCAGTACAAAAGGGACAGACACCTATGGCTACACCTTC. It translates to CASTKGTDTYGYTF.

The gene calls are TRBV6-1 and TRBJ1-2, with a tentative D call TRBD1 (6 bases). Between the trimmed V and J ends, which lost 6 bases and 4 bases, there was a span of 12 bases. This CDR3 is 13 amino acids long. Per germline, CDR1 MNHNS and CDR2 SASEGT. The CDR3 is CASRKGGSYGYTF. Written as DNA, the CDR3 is TGTGCCAGCAGGAAGGGGGGGAGCTATGGCTACACCTTC.

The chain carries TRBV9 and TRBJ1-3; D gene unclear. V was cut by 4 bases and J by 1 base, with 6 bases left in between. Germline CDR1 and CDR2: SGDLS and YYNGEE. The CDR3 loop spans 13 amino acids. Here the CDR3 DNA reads TGTGCCAGCAGCATGGGGTCTGGAAACACCATATATTTT. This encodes CASSMGSGNTIYF. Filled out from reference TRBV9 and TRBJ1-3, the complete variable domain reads DSGVTQTPKHLITATGQRVTLRCSPRSGDLSVYWYQQSLDQGLQFLIQYYNGEERAKGNILERFSAQQFPDLHSELNLSSLELGDSALYFCASSMGSGNTIYFGEGSWLTVV.

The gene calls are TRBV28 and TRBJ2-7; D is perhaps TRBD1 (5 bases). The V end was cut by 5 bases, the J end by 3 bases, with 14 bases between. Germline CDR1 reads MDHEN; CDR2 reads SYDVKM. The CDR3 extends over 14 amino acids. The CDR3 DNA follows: TGTGCCAGCAGTCAGTACAGGTCCCACTACGAGCAGTACTTC. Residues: CASSQYRSHYEQYF.

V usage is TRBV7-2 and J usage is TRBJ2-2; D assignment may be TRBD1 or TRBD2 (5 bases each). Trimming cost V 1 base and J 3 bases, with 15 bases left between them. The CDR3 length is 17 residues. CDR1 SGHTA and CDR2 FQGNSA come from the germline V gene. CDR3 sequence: CASSLGVGPLDTGELFF. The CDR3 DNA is TGTGCCAGCAGCTTAGGGGTGGGACCCTTGGACACCGGGGAGCTGTTTTTT. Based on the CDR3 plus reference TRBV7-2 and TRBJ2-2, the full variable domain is GAGVSQSPSNKVTEKGKDVELRCDPISGHTALYWYRQSLGQGLEFLIYFQGNSAPDKSGLPSDRFSAERTGGSVSTLTIQRTQQEDSAVYLCASSLGVGPLDTGELFFGEGSRLTVL.

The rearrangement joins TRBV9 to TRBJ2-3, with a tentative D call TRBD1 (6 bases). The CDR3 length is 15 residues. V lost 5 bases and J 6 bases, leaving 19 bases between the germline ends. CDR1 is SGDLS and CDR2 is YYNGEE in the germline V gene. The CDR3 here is CASSNRDIVGDTQYF. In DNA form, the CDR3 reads TGTGCCAGCAGTAACCGGGACATAGTTGGGGATACGCAGTATTTT.

The CDR3 region has the DNA TGCGCCAGCAGCCAAGAGCTAGCGAGAGGGGAGTATTTT. It specifies CASSQELARGEYF. The chain couples TRBV4-3 to TRBJ2-3, with TRBD2 as a possible D gene (6 bases). The V end lost 0 bases, the J end lost 13 bases, and 14 bases lay between the germline ends. This CDR3 contains 13 residues. Germline values: CDR1 LGHNA, CDR2 YSLEER.

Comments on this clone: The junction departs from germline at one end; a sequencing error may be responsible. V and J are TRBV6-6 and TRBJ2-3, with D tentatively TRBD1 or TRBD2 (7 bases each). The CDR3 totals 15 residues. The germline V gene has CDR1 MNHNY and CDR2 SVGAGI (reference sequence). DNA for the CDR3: TGTGCCAGCAGTCCGTTAATGAGCGGGACAGCTACGCAGTATTTT. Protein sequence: CASSPLMSGTATQYF.

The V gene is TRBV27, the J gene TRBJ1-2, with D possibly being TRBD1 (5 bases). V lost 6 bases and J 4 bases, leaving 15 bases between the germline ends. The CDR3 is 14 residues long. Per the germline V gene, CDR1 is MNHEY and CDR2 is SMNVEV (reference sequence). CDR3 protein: CASRARAGTYGYTF. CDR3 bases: TGTGCCAGCAGGGCTAGGGCGGGGACCTATGGCTACACCTTC.

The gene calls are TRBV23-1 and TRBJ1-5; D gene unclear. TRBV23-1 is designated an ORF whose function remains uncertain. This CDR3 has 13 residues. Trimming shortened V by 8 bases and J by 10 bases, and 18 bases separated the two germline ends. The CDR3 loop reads CASGPRGPSPQHF. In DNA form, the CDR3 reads TGCGCCAGCGGCCCGAGAGGGCCTTCTCCCCAGCATTTT.

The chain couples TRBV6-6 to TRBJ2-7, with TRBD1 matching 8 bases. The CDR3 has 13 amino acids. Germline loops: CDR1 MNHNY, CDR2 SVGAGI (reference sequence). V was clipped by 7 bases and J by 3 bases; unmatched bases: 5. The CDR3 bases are TGTGCCAGCACCTCGACAGGGGACTACGAGCAGTACGTC. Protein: CASTSTGDYEQYV.

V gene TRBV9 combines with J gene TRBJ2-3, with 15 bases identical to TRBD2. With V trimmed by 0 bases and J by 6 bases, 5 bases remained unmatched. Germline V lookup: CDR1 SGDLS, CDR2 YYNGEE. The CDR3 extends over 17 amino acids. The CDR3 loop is CASSVGGTSGRFDTQYF. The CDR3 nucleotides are TGTGCCAGCAGCGTAGGTGGGACTAGCGGGAGGTTCGATACGCAGTATTTT.

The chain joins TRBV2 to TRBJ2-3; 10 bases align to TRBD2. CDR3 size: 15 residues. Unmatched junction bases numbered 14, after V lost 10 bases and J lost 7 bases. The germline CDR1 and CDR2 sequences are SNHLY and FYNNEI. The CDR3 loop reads CANDRTSGHQYTQYF. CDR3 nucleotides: TGTGCCAACGACCGGACTAGCGGCCATCAGTATACGCAGTATTTT.

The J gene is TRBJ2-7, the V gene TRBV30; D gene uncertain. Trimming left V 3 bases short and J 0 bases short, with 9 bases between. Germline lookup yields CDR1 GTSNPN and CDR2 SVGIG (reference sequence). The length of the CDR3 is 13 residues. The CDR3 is CAWRSTSSYEQYF. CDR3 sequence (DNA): TGTGCCTGGAGATCTACGAGCTCCTACGAGCAGTACTTC.